The clone carrying this T cell receptor beta chain was seen more than once but under ten times. Its antigen is undetermined. The isolated RNA, all of it, was reverse transcribed, so expressed TCRB transcripts were what got sequenced. The protocol was immunoSEQ multiplex PCR, while the TCRdb copy is restricted to in-frame clones and leaves out a portion. The sample lists about 740,000 clones; roughly 12% were seen once. The ends lost 2 bases at V and 2 bases at J; junction bases unmatched: 6. The germline V gene has CDR1 SEHNR and CDR2 FQNEAQ (reference sequence). This CDR3 spans 16 amino acids. The sample originates from a study of beta chain features in type 1 diabetes. Findings and limits, study-wide: Shorter TCRB CDR3s, moderately but significantly so, marked every one of the four CD4+ subsets in Type 1 diabetes patients. Cells that show high TCR expression could be over-represented by cDNA sequencing.

This TCR was recovered from a man aged 18 to 35 with type 1 diabetes. Sequencing input: naive CD4+ T cells from blood. The chain couples TRBV7-9 to TRBJ2-5; TRBD2 agrees at 9 bases. The CDR3 nucleotides are TGTGCCAGCAGCTTACCCGTGCTAGCGGGACAAGAGACCCAGTACTTC. This gives the protein CASSLPVLAGQETQYF.